This TCR beta chain appears in the sequencing data of a study of regulatory T cells in long-lasting Graves disease. Study-level information: Freshly diagnosed Graves' patients had used antithyroid drugs for under 3 months. General study results and limits: Persistent Graves' patients showed less TCR diversity than newly diagnosed patients showed. A limited number of samples was an acknowledged limitation.

Specified time point: newly diagnosed GD, antithyroid drugs for less than 3 months. Scientists built the TCR library using RNA that was extracted from PBMCs. As regards this clonotype: Its antigen is not known.

Construction of TCR beta libraries relied on iRepertoire HTBI primers and on Arm-PCR targeting CDR3 regions. TCRdb analysed the multiplex PCR reads with MiXCR anew, one entry per CDR3 protein. The data hold more than 400,000 distinct CDR3 sequences, with around 15% observed a single time. CDR3 length: 16 residues. V lost 6 bases, J lost 1 base, and 19 bases lay in between. Per the germline V gene, CDR1 is MDHEN and CDR2 is SYDVKM. A further study also used this sample, focusing on T cells in Graves' hyperthyroidism and ophthalmopathy. From that report: Progression to ophthalmopathy was predicted a median of approximately seven months early.

V usage is TRBV28 and J usage is TRBJ2-7, with D perhaps being TRBD1 or TRBD2 (5 bases each). The specimen was peripheral blood mononuclear cells (PBMCs), collected at new diagnosis, from a patient treated with antithyroid drugs. The sequence came from a young woman with Graves disease. The CDR3 sequence: CASSLQNGGRSYEQYF. The CDR3 DNA sequence: TGTGCCAGCAGCCTCCAGAATGGGGGACGGTCCTACGAGCAGTACTTC.